The clone carrying this TCR beta chain was counted only a few times. Its specificity is not known. The CDR3 has 14 residues. Germline CDR1 SQVTM, CDR2 ANQGSEA. The V gene lost 3 bases and the J gene lost 7 bases, with 16 bases spanning the gap. This sample was taken from a study of blood T cells in healthy people across ages. Study-wide points: Strongly correlated with naive T cell percentage was TCR beta diversity. A roughly linear fall in TCR beta diversity per million T cells was seen with increasing age.

A second PCR, run for about 7 to 11 cycles, used a sample-barcoded 5' primer plus a J-beta primer mix. One entry per CDR3 protein, called by TCRdb with MiXCR from the 5' RACE reads. The data contain more than 1 million distinct CDR3 sequences, over 35% of them seen just once; the ten biggest clones take up 18%. V is TRBV29-1 and J is TRBJ2-1; TRBD2 might be the D (6 bases). The receptor was isolated from an older woman in good health. Sequenced: blood. In nucleotides, the CDR3 is TGCAGCGTTGATCGCGGGATAGTGTCTAATGAGCAGTTCTTC. Translating it yields CSVDRGIVSNEQFF.